This passage covers 4 T cell receptor beta chains from one sample sequenced in a study of shared clonotypes between healthy human individuals. CD45RO-negative, CCR7-selected cells formed the naive CD8 fraction, which excluded terminally differentiated effector memory CD45RA+ cells. Repertoires were generated with immunoSEQ multiplex PCR, while TCRdb's copy carries only in-frame clones and drops some. Counted here are around 2.1 million clones, around 93% occurring once; the ten biggest clones make up 1.7%. Material for sequencing was naive CD8+ T cells from PBMCs. The receptors were sampled from a man aged 18 to 35 in good health. Some clones in this sample may be carry-over from other donors' samples.

The chain is built from TRBV7-9 and TRBJ2-3, with D possibly matching TRBD2 (6 bases). V was pared by 1 base and J by 3 bases, with 17 bases between. Germline values: CDR1 SEHNR, CDR2 FQNEAQ (reference sequence). The CDR3 has 17 residues. This chain's CDR3 is CASSLETLGRGTDTQYF. The CDR3 DNA reads TGTGCCAGCAGCTTAGAGACCCTCGGACGGGGGACAGATACGCAGTATTTT.

The rearrangement joins TRBV19 to TRBJ2-7; D gene ambiguous. Germline V gives CDR1 LNHDA, CDR2 SQIVND (reference sequence). Trimming pared 4 bases from V and 4 bases from J, leaving 26 bases between. The CDR3 runs to 18 residues. The CDR3, as DNA: TGTGCCAGTAGTACCCAGAACCCTCACTCAACCAAGGAATACGAGCAGTACTTC. Residues: CASSTQNPHSTKEYEQYF.

The chain links TRBV4-2 to TRBJ2-1; 9 nucleotides line up with TRBD2. The germline gives CDR1 LGHNA, CDR2 YNFKEQ. The CDR3 has 15 amino acids. After removal of 5 bases from V and 7 bases from J, the junction contained 9 bases not matched to a gene. CDR3 bases: TGTGCCAGCAGCTCACAAGCGGGAGGACCTAATGAGCAGTTCTTC. It encodes CASSSQAGGPNEQFF.

The chain couples TRBV6-6 to TRBJ2-7, with D maybe TRBD1 (5 bases). Germline V CDR1 and CDR2: MNHNY, SVGAGI (reference sequence). Trimming took off 7 bases at V and 6 bases at J, with 7 bases between the two ends. The length of the CDR3 is 10 residues. CDR3 residues: CASKGSEQYF. In DNA, the CDR3 is TGTGCCAGCAAGGGGTCCGAGCAGTACTTC.